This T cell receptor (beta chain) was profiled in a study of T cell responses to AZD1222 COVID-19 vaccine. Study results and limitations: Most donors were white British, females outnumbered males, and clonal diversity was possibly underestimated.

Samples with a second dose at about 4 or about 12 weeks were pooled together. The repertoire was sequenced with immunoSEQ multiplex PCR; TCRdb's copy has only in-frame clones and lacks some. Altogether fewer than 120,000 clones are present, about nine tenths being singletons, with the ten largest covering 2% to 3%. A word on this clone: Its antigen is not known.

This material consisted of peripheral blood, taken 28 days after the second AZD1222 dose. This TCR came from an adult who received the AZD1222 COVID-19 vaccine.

DNA of the CDR3: TGTGCCAGCAGCGTAGCTACTGGGGACAGCATGAACACTGAAGCTTTCTTT. This codes for CASSVATGDSMNTEAFF. The chain joins TRBV9 to TRBJ1-1, with 7 positions matching TRBD1. This CDR3 comprises 17 residues. The junction had 8 bases not matched to a gene; V was cut back by 0 bases and J by 0 bases. CDR1 is SGDLS, CDR2 YYNGEE, per germline.